This T cell receptor (beta chain) was profiled in a study of cytomegalovirus exposure and HLA in healthy donors. Healthy bone marrow donors made up the cohort. This CDR3 has 19 amino acids. Germline V lookup: CDR1 SGHRS, CDR2 YFSETQ. V lost 0 bases to trimming and J lost 0 bases; unmatched junction nucleotides: 9. The PCR contained 60 Vbeta and 13 Jbeta primers. Measured with immunoSEQ multiplex PCR; TCRdb has only the in-frame clones, and not every one. The sample includes some 69,000 clones, more than 60% seen only once; the top ten take nearly 3%. As to this clone: The antigen is undetermined.

Study-wide results and caveats: A missense variant in DCLRE1C was later tied to TCR beta V- and J-gene trimming. In a later analysis, HLA-C alleles had the fewest associated TCRs, DRB1 alleles the most.

This sequence was found in a woman under 40 in good health and CMV-seronegative. This chain uses TRBV5-1 with TRBJ2-3; the match to TRBD2 covers 11 bases. Sequencing used PBMCs. CDR3 nucleotides: TGCGCCAGCAGCTTGGATACTAGCGGGAGCCGAACTAGCACAGATACGCAGTATTTT. It codes for CASSLDTSGSRTSTDTQYF.